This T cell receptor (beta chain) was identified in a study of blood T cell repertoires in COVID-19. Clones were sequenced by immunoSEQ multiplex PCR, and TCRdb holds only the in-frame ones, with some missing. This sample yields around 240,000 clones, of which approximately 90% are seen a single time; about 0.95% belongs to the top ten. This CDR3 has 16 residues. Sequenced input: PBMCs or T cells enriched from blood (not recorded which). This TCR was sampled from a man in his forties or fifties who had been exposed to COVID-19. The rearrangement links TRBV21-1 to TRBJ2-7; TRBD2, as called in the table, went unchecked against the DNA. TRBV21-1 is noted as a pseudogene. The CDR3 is CANSGGAAGGPDEQYF. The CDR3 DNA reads TGTGCCAACAGCGGGGGCGCGGCGGGGGGGCCCGACGAGCAGTACTTC.